These T cell receptor beta chains were read from a single sample in a study of CXCR3-negative and CXCR3-positive naive CD8 T cells. Reanalyzing the 5' RACE reads, TCRdb keeps one entry per CDR3 protein, without DNA. The table lists over 100,000 distinct CDR3 sequences. What was sequenced was naive CXCR3- CD8+ T cells from blood. The receptor set was obtained from a human donor in good health. Some clones in this sample may be carry-over from other donors' samples. CDR3s include the opening cysteine and the closing phenylalanine or tryptophan. The order of the fields is J gene, V gene, CDR3 protein.

TRBJ1-1 | TRBV10-3 | CAISNLQGDLTEAFF
TRBJ1-1 | TRBV5-1 | CASSFSAEDYRALNTEAFF
TRBJ2-1 | TRBV4-1 | CAAAVKASGVNEQFF
TRBJ1-1 | TRBV9 | CASSVNTQGDAFF
TRBJ2-1 | TRBV12-3/TRBV12-4 | CASSPGTGGAYNEQFF
TRBJ2-7 | TRBV15 | CATSRDGRELDEQYF
TRBJ2-1 | TRBV6-2/TRBV6-3 | CASSYLSNEQFF
TRBJ2-7 | TRBV15 | CATSRARGTYSYEQYF
TRBJ1-5 | TRBV4-1 | CASSQEFRGDRYQPQHF
TRBJ2-5 | TRBV4-1 | CASSPRFQGGDKETQYF
TRBJ1-1 | TRBV6-6 | CASRPYRDEAFF
TRBJ1-1 | TRBV5-6 | CASSFGTGGGRPEAFF
TRBJ2-7 | TRBV5-1 | CASSLRDRTYEQYF
TRBJ2-7 | TRBV7-9 | CASRRGLEDEQYF
TRBJ1-4 | TRBV28 | CASSLRTGRTPTNEKLFF
TRBJ2-7 | TRBV6-5 | CASSYAGTSYEQYF
TRBJ2-7 | TRBV3-1 | CASSHKISTGESTTYEQYF
TRBJ2-7 | TRBV29-1 | CSVETGPSYEQYF
TRBJ1-1 | TRBV19 | CASSPQGGGTEAFF
TRBJ2-1 | TRBV20-1 | CSARDQGSGDSYNEQFF
TRBJ2-7 | TRBV3-1 | CASSQDTGIGEQYF
TRBJ2-3 | TRBV29-1 | CSVVGLAPDTQYF
TRBJ2-7 | TRBV27 | CASSPNGRVYEQYF
TRBJ2-7 | TRBV20-1 | CSARALAGVYEQYF
TRBJ1-5 | TRBV7-9 | CASSHLVDRVRQYLSNQPQHF
TRBJ2-7 | TRBV13 | CASSSGLADYEQYF
TRBJ1-4 | TRBV7-9 | CASSSMGKLFF
TRBJ1-2 | TRBV12-3/TRBV12-4 | CASSPLGLSPFYGYTF
TRBJ2-7 | TRBV12-3/TRBV12-4 | CASSVGPTPSYEQYF
TRBJ2-3 | TRBV6-5 | CASTASVRTDTQYF
TRBJ1-5 | TRBV2 | CASTGTGNQPQHF
TRBJ2-1 | TRBV12-3/TRBV12-4 | CASSRGEGSYNEQFF
TRBJ2-5 | TRBV19 | CASSIPGLQETQYF
TRBJ2-7 | TRBV4-1 | CASSQGGGGSYEQYF
TRBJ1-2 | TRBV19 | CASSAFTDSVDGYTF
TRBJ2-5 | TRBV7-3 | CASSVTGSQETQYF
TRBJ1-1 | TRBV29-1 | CSAATGGPGAFF
TRBJ2-7 | TRBV7-8 | CASSSDPGLAGEQYF
TRBJ2-3 | TRBV29-1 | CSVEEVSRDTQYF
TRBJ2-7 | TRBV15 | CATSRDRQLYEQYF
TRBJ1-1 | TRBV4-1 | CASSQGTREAFF
TRBJ2-2 | TRBV4-3 | CASSPGQGATGGHQLFF
TRBJ2-4 | TRBV28 | CASSPASGTWADVGKNIQYF
TRBJ2-3 | TRBV7-6 | CASSLAERGGAGTDTQYF
TRBJ1-5 | TRBV4-1 | CASSQTEIGNQPQHF
TRBJ2-2 | TRBV23-1 | CASSQSGGASNTGELFF
TRBJ2-7 | TRBV7-9 | CASSHAEYEQYF
TRBJ2-1 | TRBV7-9 | CASSYLTSPLYNEQFF
TRBJ2-7 | TRBV5-1 | CASSSLDRNYEQYF